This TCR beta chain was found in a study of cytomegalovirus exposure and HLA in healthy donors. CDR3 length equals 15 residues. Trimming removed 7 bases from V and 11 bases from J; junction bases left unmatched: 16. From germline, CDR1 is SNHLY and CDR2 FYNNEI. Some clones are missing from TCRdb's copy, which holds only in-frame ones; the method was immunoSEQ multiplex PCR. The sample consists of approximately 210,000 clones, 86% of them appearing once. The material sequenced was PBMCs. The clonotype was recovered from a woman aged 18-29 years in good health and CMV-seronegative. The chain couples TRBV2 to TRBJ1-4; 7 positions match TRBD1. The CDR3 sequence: CASMVTGTAIDKLFF. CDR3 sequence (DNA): TGTGCCAGCATGGTCACCGGGACAGCAATAGATAAACTGTTTTTT.